These 9 T cell receptor beta chains came from one sample sequenced in a study of shared clonotypes between healthy human individuals. Libraries were prepared by immunoSEQ multiplex PCR; TCRdb keeps only in-frame clonotypes and omits some of them. The table shows roughly 500,000 clones, with approximately 78% occurring only once. Sequencing used PBMCs. These receptors were taken from a woman aged 40 to 49 in good health. Some clones in this sample may be carry-over from other donors' samples.

The chain links TRBV7-3 to TRBJ2-3, with a weak D call TRBD2 (5 bases). V was trimmed by 3 bases and J by 0 bases, leaving 10 bases between them. Germline V gives CDR1 SGHTA, CDR2 FQGTGA. The CDR3 consists of 15 residues. The CDR3 region is CASSFAGGSTDTQYF. The CDR3, as DNA: TGTGCCAGCAGCTTCGCGGGCGGGAGCACAGATACGCAGTATTTT.

This clone was counted only a few times. Distinct nucleotide sequences in the sample also encode this CDR3. This chain connects TRBV10-2 to TRBJ1-4; D call uncertain. Trimming stripped 0 bases from V and 8 bases from J, with 4 bases between. The CDR3 is made up of 12 amino acids. In germline, CDR1 is WSHSY, CDR2 SAAADI. The CDR3 DNA follows: TGCGCCAGCAGTGAGTCGAAAGAAAAACTGTTTTTT. Translated: CASSESKEKLFF.

This clone was seen only a few times. The CDR3 DNA reads as TGTGCCGCCTCCCGGGGGATAGAGACCCAGTACTTC. Translating it yields CAASRGIETQYF. The chain combines TRBV6-6 with TRBJ2-5, with D possibly being TRBD2 (6 bases). Germline CDR1 and CDR2: MNHNY and SVGAGI (reference sequence). V was pared by 11 bases and J by 4 bases, with 14 bases between. The CDR3 contains 12 residues.

Regarding this clone: Compared with germline, one end of the junction differs, possibly owing to a read error. The chain links TRBV7-7 to TRBJ2-2; possibly TRBD2 for D (6 bases). Germline assignment: CDR1 SSHAT and CDR2 FNYEAQ (reference sequence). The CDR3 extends over 14 amino acids. The CDR3 sequence: CASSPGLRTGELFF. The CDR3 nucleotides are TGTGCTAGCAGCCCGGGACTCCGCACCGGGGAGCTGTTTTTT.

The gene calls are TRBV5-1 and TRBJ1-1; 7 positions match TRBD1. The trim removed 5 bases at V and 3 bases at J, leaving 7 bases unmatched. CDR1 and CDR2 from the germline V gene are SGHRS and YFSETQ. The CDR3 length is 14 residues. This chain's CDR3 is CASRLTGSDTEAFF. CDR3 in DNA: TGCGCCAGCAGGTTGACAGGGTCCGACACTGAAGCTTTCTTT.

This rearrangement joins TRBV4-1 to TRBJ1-1; the D is unclear. Germline V gene data show CDR1 as MGHRA and CDR2 as YSYEKL. This CDR3 has 14 residues. V was trimmed by 1 base and J by 3 bases, leaving 9 bases between them. DNA for the CDR3: TGCGCCAGCAGCCAAGTTGCGTTGGACACTGAAGCTTTCTTT. Protein: CASSQVALDTEAFF.

The rearrangement links TRBV6-1 to TRBJ2-5; 9 nucleotides match TRBD2. The tail of the sequence fits TRBJ2-7 better, so the J call may be wrong. The germline V gene has CDR1 MNHNS and CDR2 SASEGT. The CDR3 consists of 13 residues. The CDR3 sequence: CASTTSGRHEQYF. CDR3 bases: TGTGCCAGCACGACTAGCGGCCGCCACGAGCAGTACTTC.

This chain joins TRBV19 and TRBJ2-7; D may correspond to TRBD1 or TRBD2 (5 bases each). V lost 4 bases and J lost 2, with 12 bases in between. The germline CDR1 and CDR2 sequences are LNHDA and SQIVND (reference sequence). The CDR3 spans 14 residues. The CDR3 coding sequence is TGTGCCAGTAGTACTCGGGACGGGACCTACGAGCAGTACTTC. It encodes CASSTRDGTYEQYF.

This clone was counted only a few times. The rearrangement uses TRBV7-3 and TRBJ2-1; TRBD2 aligns across 10 bases. The CDR3 has 16 residues. The germline V gene encodes CDR1 SGHTA and CDR2 FQGTGA. After removal of 5 bases from V and 2 bases from J, the junction contained 6 bases not matched to a gene. The CDR3 sequence is CASSPWTSGAYNEQFF. The DNA of the CDR3 is TGTGCCAGCAGCCCTTGGACTAGCGGAGCCTACAATGAGCAGTTCTTC.